The 16 T cell receptor beta chains below come from one sample, sequenced in a study of cytomegalovirus exposure and HLA in healthy donors. Clones were sequenced by immunoSEQ multiplex PCR, and TCRdb holds only the in-frame ones, with some missing. The sample lists approximately 120,000 clones, approximately 95% seen once, with approximately 1.5% in the top ten. Sequencing was performed on PBMCs. These receptors originate from a man between 18 and 29 years old in good health and CMV-seronegative.

This chain joins TRBV5-1 and TRBJ1-1; 9 bases fit TRBD1. Germline assignment: CDR1 SGHRS and CDR2 YFSETQ. V shed 7 bases, J shed 4 bases, and the junction held 8 bases outside the gene matches. The CDR3 loop spans 14 amino acids. The CDR3 bases are TGCGCCAGCCTTCCACAGGGGGCGGGCACTGAAGCTTTCTTT. Amino acids: CASLPQGAGTEAFF. The entire variable domain, with the rest obtained from reference TRBV5-1 and TRBJ1-1, is as follows: KAGVTQTPRYLIKTRGQQVTLSCSPISGHRSVSWYQQTPGQGLQFLFEYFSETQRNKGNFPGRFSGRQFSNSRSEMNVSTLELGDSALYLCASLPQGAGTEAFFGQGTRLTVV.

In its sample, this clone was seen once. V usage is TRBV28 and J usage is TRBJ1-4; possible D gene TRBD1, 6 bases. Germline V lookup: CDR1 MDHEN, CDR2 SYDVKM. The CDR3 contains 15 residues. The V gene lost 1 base and the J gene lost 6 bases, with 12 bases spanning the gap. The CDR3 here is CASSLLDRTDEKLFF. The CDR3, as DNA: TGTGCCAGCAGTTTATTAGACAGGACGGATGAAAAACTGTTTTTT.

The CDR3 spells CASSSLVTSGYEQYF. The CDR3 coding sequence is TGTGCCAGCAGTTCCCTAGTCACGTCTGGCTACGAGCAGTACTTC. The rearrangement links TRBV6-5 to TRBJ2-7; D remains ambiguous. Germline V gene data show CDR1 as MNHEY and CDR2 as SVGAGI. Trimming pared 4 bases from V and 3 bases from J, leaving 16 bases between. The CDR3 runs to 15 residues.

The genes are TRBV7-8 and TRBJ2-1, with a tentative D call TRBD1 (6 bases). The CDR3 is 15 amino acids. In germline, CDR1 is SGHVS, CDR2 FQNEAQ. Trimming removed 5 bases at V and 4 bases at J, with 15 bases between. CDR3 nucleotide sequence: TGTGCCAGCAGCCCCCGGACAGCTCTTTACAATGAGCAGTTCTTC. Its protein product is CASSPRTALYNEQFF.

The J gene is TRBJ2-7, the V gene TRBV5-4; 7 bases agree with TRBD1. Germline CDR1 and CDR2: SGHNT and YYREEE (reference sequence). The trim removed 1 base at V and 4 bases at J, leaving 8 bases unmatched. The length of the CDR3 is 15 residues. The CDR3 reads CASSLRTGLPYEQYF. CDR3 DNA sequence: TGTGCCAGCAGCTTGAGGACAGGACTTCCTTACGAGCAGTACTTC. Combining the CDR3 with reference TRBV5-4 and TRBJ2-7 gives the whole variable domain ETGVTQSPTHLIKTRGQQVTLRCSSQSGHNTVSWYQQALGQGPQFIFQYYREEENGRGNFPPRFSGLQFPNYSSELNVNALELDDSALYLCASSLRTGLPYEQYFGPGTRLTVT.

The chain carries TRBV5-4 and TRBJ2-7, with a tentative D call TRBD2 (5 bases). This CDR3 is 13 amino acids long. The germline V gene has CDR1 SGHNT and CDR2 YYREEE (reference sequence). V was cut by 1 base and J by 7 bases, with 12 bases left in between. The CDR3 DNA sequence: TGTGCCAGCAGCTTGTGGGCTAGCAATGAGCAGTACTTC. The encoded protein is CASSLWASNEQYF.

The V gene is TRBV9, the J gene TRBJ2-5; 7 bases align to TRBD1. V was pared by 0 bases and J by 1 base, with 6 bases of the junction left unmatched. From germline, CDR1 is SGDLS and CDR2 YYNGEE. This CDR3 has 16 residues. The CDR3 protein is CASSVEGAGLQETQYF. The DNA of the CDR3 is TGTGCCAGCAGCGTAGAGGGGGCCGGCCTCCAAGAGACCCAGTACTTC.

This rearrangement joins TRBV6-5 to TRBJ1-6, with a weak D call TRBD1 (6 bases). Trimming cost V 6 bases and J 4 bases, with 13 bases left between them. Germline-derived CDR1 and CDR2 are MNHEY and SVGAGI. The length of the CDR3 is 15 residues. CDR3 sequence reads: CASSSQTGYNSPLHF. CDR3 nucleotides: TGTGCCAGCAGCTCTCAAACAGGGTATAATTCACCCCTCCACTTT.

This clone was seen once. The chain has TRBV19 and TRBJ1-4; 9 bases fit TRBD1. The CDR3 length is 15 residues. Germline V gene data show CDR1 as LNHDA and CDR2 as SQIVND (reference sequence). The V and J ends lost 3 bases and 6 bases, in that order; junction bases with no gene match: 5. CDR3 protein: CASSIGDRVYEKLFF. The CDR3 region has the DNA TGTGCCAGTAGTATTGGGGACAGGGTCTATGAAAAACTGTTTTTT.

The chain carries TRBV7-2 and TRBJ2-1; 7 bases line up with TRBD1. Germline V CDR1 and CDR2: SGHTA, FQGNSA. With 3 bases clipped from V and 6 bases from J, the junction kept 5 bases outside the gene matches. The length of the CDR3 is 14 residues. The CDR3, as DNA: TGTGCCAGCAGCTTCCGGACAGGAGGCAATGAGCAGTTCTTC. Protein product: CASSFRTGGNEQFF.

The genes are TRBV27 and TRBJ2-7; tentative D call: TRBD2 (6 bases). V gave up 3 bases and J gave up 5 bases, with 11 bases separating them. This CDR3 has 13 amino acids. The germline V gene encodes CDR1 MNHEY and CDR2 SMNVEV (reference sequence). CDR3 region: CASSFPGRNEQYF. DNA for the CDR3: TGTGCCAGCAGTTTCCCAGGGAGGAACGAGCAGTACTTC.

In this sample, this clone turned up once. The chain has TRBV11-3 and TRBJ2-2, with D maybe TRBD1 (6 bases). The CDR3 runs to 16 residues. CDR1 SGHNT and CDR2 YENEEA come from the germline V gene. Trimming cost V 5 bases and J 2 bases, with 15 bases left between them. This CDR3 reads CASSPRQVLNTGELFF. DNA of the CDR3: TGTGCCAGCAGCCCAAGACAGGTTCTAAACACCGGGGAGCTGTTTTTT.

A single count supports this clone. The chain links TRBV5-5 to TRBJ1-4; D is ambiguous. Germline V CDR1 and CDR2: SGHKS, YYEKEE (reference sequence). The CDR3 covers 15 residues. With 6 bases removed from V and 2 bases from J, the gap between germline ends came to 14 bases. For the CDR3, the DNA is TGTGCCAGCATAGGCAGGCCTGACACTAATGAAAAACTGTTTTTT. Its protein product is CASIGRPDTNEKLFF.

This chain connects TRBV9 to TRBJ2-1, with a tentative D call TRBD2 (6 bases). V lost 3 bases, J lost 8 bases, and 24 bases lay in between. Per the germline V gene, CDR1 is SGDLS and CDR2 is YYNGEE. The CDR3 sequence is 17 residues long. The CDR3 nucleotides read TGTGCCAGCAGCGCCTCTCCCCACTACGGGAGTTTAGATGAGCAGTTCTTC. Its translation: CASSASPHYGSLDEQFF.

The gene calls are TRBV7-2 and TRBJ2-7, with D hard to call. The CDR3 length is 13 residues. Between the trimmed V and J ends, which lost 5 bases and 1 base, there was a span of 9 bases. Germline V gives CDR1 SGHTA, CDR2 FQGNSA. CDR3 protein: CASSPRRSYEQYF. DNA of the CDR3: TGTGCCAGCAGCCCCCGGCGGTCCTACGAGCAGTACTTC.

The chain employs TRBV5-5 and TRBJ2-7; 13 nucleotides line up with TRBD2. The CDR3 is 14 amino acids. V shed 4 bases, J shed 10 bases, and the junction held 8 bases outside the gene matches. Germline V gene sequence: CDR1 SGHKS, CDR2 YYEKEE (reference sequence). CDR3 nucleotide sequence: TGTGCCAGCAGCCCATGGACTAGCGGGAGACGACAGTACTTC. This sequence encodes CASSPWTSGRRQYF.